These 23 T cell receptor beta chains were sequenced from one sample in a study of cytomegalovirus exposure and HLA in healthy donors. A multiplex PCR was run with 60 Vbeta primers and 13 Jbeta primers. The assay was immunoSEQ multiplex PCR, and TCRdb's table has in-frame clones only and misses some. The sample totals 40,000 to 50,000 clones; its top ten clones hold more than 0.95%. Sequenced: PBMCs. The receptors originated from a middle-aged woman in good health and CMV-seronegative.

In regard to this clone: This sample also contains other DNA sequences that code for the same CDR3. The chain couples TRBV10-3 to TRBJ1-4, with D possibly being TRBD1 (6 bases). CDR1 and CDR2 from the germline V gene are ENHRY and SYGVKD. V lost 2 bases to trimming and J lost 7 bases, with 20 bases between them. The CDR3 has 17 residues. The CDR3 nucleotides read TGTGCCATCAGTGAGCTTGGGGAAGGCAGGGGCAGTGAAAAACTGTTTTTT. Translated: CAISELGEGRGSEKLFF.

DNA for the CDR3: TGCGCCAGCAGCGACCGGGACAGGTCCTACGAGCAGTACTTC. Translating it yields CASSDRDRSYEQYF. The V gene is TRBV4-3, the J gene TRBJ2-7, with 8 bases aligning to TRBD1. CDR1 is LGHNA and CDR2 is YSLEER in the germline V gene. There are 14 residues in the CDR3. Germline trimming cut 5 bases from V and 1 base from J; bases unmatched to any gene: 4.

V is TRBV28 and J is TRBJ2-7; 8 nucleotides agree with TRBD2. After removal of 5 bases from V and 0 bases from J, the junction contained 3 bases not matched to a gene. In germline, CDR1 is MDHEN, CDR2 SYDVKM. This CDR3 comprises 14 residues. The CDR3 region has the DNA TGTGCCAGCAGTGGAAGCGGGAGCTCCTACGAGCAGTACTTC. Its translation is CASSGSGSSYEQYF.

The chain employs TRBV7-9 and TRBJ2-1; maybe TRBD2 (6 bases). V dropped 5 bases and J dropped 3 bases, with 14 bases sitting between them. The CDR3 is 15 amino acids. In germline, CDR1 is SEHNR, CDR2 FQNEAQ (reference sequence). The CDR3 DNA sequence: TGTGCCAGCAGCCCAGATGGACTACTCTACAATGAGCAGTTCTTC. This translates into CASSPDGLLYNEQFF.

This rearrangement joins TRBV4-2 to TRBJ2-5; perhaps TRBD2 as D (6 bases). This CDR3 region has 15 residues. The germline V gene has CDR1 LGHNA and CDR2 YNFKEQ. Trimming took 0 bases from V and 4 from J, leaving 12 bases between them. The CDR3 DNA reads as TGTGCCAGCAGCCAAGATCGTTGGGGAGGAGAGACCCAGTACTTC. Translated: CASSQDRWGGETQYF.

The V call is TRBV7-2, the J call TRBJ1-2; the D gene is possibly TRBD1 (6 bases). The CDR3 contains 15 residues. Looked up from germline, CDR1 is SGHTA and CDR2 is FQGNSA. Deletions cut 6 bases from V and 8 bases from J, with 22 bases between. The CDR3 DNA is TGTGCCAGCAGTACTGGTGGGCGGGGGCGGATGGGCTACACCTTC. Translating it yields CASSTGGRGRMGYTF.

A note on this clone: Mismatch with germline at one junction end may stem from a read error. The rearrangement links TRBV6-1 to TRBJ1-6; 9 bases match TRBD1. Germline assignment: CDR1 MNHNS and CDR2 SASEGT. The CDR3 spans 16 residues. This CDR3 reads CASREGGQGKNSPLHF. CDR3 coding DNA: TGTGCCAGCAGGGAAGGCGGACAGGGGAAGAATTCACCCCTCCACTTT.

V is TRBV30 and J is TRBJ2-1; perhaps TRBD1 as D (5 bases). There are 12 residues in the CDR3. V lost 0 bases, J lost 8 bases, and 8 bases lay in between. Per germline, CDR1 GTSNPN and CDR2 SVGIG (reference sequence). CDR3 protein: CAWSVLGHEQFF. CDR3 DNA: TGTGCCTGGAGTGTACTGGGGCATGAGCAGTTCTTC.

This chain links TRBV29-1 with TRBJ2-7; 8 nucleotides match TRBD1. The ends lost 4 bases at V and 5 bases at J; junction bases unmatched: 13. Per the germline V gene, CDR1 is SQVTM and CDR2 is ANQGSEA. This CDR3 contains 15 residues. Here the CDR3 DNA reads TGCAGCGTTGGGGCGGACAGGGTTTTTTCTGACGAGCAGTACTTC. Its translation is CSVGADRVFSDEQYF.

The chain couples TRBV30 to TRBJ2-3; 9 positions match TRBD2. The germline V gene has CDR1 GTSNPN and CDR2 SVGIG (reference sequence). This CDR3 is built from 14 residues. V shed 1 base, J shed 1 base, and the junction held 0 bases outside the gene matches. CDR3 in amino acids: CAWSEREGTDTQYF. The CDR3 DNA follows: TGTGCCTGGAGTGAGCGGGAGGGCACAGATACGCAGTATTTT.

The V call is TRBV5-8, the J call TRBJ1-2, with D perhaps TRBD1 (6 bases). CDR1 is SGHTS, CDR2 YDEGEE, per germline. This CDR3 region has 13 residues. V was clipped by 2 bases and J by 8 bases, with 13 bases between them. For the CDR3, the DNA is TGTGCCAGCAGCTTTGGGGGGGCGCAGGGCTACACCTTC. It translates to CASSFGGAQGYTF.

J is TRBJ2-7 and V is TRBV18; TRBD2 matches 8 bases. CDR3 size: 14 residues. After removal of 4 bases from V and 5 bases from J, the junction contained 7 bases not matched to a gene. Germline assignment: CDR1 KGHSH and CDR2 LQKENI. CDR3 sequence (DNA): TGTGCCAGCTCACAAGCGGGAGTGGACGACGAGCAGTACTTC. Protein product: CASSQAGVDDEQYF.

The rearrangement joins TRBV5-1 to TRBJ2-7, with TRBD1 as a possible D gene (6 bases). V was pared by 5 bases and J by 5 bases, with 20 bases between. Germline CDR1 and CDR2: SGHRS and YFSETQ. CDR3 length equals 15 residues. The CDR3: CASRENPGEINEQYF. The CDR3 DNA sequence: TGCGCCAGCAGAGAAAACCCAGGGGAGATTAACGAGCAGTACTTC. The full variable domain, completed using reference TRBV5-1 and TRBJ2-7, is KAGVTQTPRYLIKTRGQQVTLSCSPISGHRSVSWYQQTPGQGLQFLFEYFSETQRNKGNFPGRFSGRQFSNSRSEMNVSTLELGDSALYLCASRENPGEINEQYFGPGTRLTVT.

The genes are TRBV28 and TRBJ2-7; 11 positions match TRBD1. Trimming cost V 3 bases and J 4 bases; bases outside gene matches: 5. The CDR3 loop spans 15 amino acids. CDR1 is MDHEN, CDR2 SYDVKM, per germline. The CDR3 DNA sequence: TGTGCCAGCAGTTTCACTGGGACAGGGGGTTACGAGCAGTACTTC. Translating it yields CASSFTGTGGYEQYF.

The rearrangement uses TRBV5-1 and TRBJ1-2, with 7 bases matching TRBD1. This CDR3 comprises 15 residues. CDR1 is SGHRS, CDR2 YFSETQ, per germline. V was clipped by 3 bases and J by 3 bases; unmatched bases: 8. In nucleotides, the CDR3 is TGCGCCAGCAGCTCGACGACAGGGTCTCACTATGGCTACACCTTC. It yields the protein CASSSTTGSHYGYTF. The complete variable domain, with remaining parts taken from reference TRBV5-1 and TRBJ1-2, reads KAGVTQTPRYLIKTRGQQVTLSCSPISGHRSVSWYQQTPGQGLQFLFEYFSETQRNKGNFPGRFSGRQFSNSRSEMNVSTLELGDSALYLCASSSTTGSHYGYTFGSGTRLTVV.

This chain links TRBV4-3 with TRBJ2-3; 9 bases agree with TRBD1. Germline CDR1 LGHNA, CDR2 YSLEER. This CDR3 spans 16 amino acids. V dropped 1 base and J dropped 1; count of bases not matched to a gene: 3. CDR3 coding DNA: TGCGCCAGCAGCCAAGTATGGGACAGGGGCACAGATACGCAGTATTTT. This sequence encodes CASSQVWDRGTDTQYF.

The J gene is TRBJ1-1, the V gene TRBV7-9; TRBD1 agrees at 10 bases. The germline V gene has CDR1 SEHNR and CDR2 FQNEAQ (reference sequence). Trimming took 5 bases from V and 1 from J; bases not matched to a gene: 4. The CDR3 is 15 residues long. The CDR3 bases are TGTGCCAGCAGCACCAGACAGGGGGCGAACACTGAAGCTTTCTTT. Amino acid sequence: CASSTRQGANTEAFF.

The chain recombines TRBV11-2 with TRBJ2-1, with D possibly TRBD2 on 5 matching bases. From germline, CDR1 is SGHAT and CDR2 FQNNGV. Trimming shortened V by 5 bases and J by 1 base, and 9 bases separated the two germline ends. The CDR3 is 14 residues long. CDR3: CASSGRGSYNEQFF. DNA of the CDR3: TGTGCCAGCAGCGGTCGGGGTTCCTACAATGAGCAGTTCTTC.

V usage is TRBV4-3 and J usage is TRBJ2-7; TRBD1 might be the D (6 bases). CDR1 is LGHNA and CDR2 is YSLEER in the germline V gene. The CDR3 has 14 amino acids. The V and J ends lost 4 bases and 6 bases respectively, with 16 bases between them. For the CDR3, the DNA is TGCGCCAGCAGCCCCGGAGCAGGGGCGGGCGAGCAGTACTTC. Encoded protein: CASSPGAGAGEQYF.

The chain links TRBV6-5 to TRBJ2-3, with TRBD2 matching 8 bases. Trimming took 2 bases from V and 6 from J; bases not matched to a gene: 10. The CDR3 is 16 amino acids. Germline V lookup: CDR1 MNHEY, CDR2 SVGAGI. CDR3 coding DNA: TGTGCCAGCAGTTACGGGCGGGAGGCGCGGTTCGATACGCAGTATTTT. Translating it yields CASSYGREARFDTQYF.

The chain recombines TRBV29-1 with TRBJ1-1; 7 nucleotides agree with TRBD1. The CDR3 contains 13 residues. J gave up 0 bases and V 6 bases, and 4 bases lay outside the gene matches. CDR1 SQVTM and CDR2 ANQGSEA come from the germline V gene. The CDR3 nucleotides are TGCAGCGTGAGGACAGGCTTGAACACTGAAGCTTTCTTT. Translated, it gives CSVRTGLNTEAFF.

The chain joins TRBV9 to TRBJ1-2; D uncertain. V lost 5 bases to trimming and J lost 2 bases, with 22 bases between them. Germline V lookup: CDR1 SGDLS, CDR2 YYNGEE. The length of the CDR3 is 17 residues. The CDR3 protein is CASSGPEGGRMNYGYTF. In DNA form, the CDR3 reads TGTGCCAGCAGTGGGCCGGAAGGAGGACGGATGAACTATGGCTACACCTTC.

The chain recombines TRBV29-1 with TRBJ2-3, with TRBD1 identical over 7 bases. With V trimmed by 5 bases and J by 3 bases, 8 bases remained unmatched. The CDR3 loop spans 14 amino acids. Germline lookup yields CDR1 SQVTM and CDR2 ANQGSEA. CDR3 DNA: TGCAGCGTTTACAGGGGCCACAAGACAGATACGCAGTATTTT. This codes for CSVYRGHKTDTQYF.